This T cell receptor beta chain emerged from a study of vaccination and CD4 T cells after COVID-19. Looking at the study overall: Overlapping spike peptides of SARS-CoV-2, HCoV-NL63, HCoV-OC43 and HCoV-229E were used, and cells were stimulated with them.

Once obtained from cultured CD4+ T cells, the DNA was sequenced using the Oncomine TCR Beta short-read assay. A single record per CDR3 protein comes from TCRdb applying MiXCR to the PCR reads. The sample has 8,000 to 10,000 distinct CDR3 sequences, approximately 61% seen once. The treatment denotes: approximately nine-day PBMC culture with coronavirus spike peptide pools or control peptides (ViraFEST assay). ViraFEST enlarged antigen-specific T cell populations with peptide pools and afterwards sequenced TCRs. Deletions cut 0 bases from V and 0 bases from J, with 6 bases between. Germline loops: CDR1 SGDLS, CDR2 YYNGEE. This CDR3 is built from 15 residues. Whole-study findings and limits: Spike mono-reactivity held for 304 of 307 vaccine-specific clones in convalescent patients.

As to this clonotype: Its antigen is currently unknown.

Sequencing input: CD4+ T cells from blood, cultured in vitro. J is TRBJ2-2 and V is TRBV9; no reliable D call. The clonotype comes from a human donor who had recovered from COVID-19. CDR3 in DNA: TGTGCCAGCAGCGTAGGCAGCGCGAACACCGGGGAGCTGTTTTTT. Its protein is CASSVGSANTGELFF.